This T cell receptor beta chain was recorded in a study of cytomegalovirus exposure and HLA in healthy donors. Study results and limitations: CMV serostatus was the only recorded immune exposure for donors.

60 Vbeta and 13 Jbeta primers were used in PCR. The assay was immunoSEQ multiplex PCR, and TCRdb's table has in-frame clones only and misses some. The data contain approximately 170,000 clones, 70% to 80% of them seen just once; the ten biggest clones take up 9% to 10%. On this clone: Its antigen is unknown.

The germline V gene encodes CDR1 GTSNPN and CDR2 SVGIG (reference sequence). This CDR3 spans 14 amino acids. Trimming stripped 3 bases from V and 3 bases from J, with 15 bases between. This chain connects TRBV30 to TRBJ2-7; D is perhaps TRBD2 (6 bases). Source material: PBMCs. The source is a young man in good health and CMV-seropositive. The CDR3 region is CAWSLGLAVYEQYF. Written as DNA, the CDR3 is TGTGCCTGGAGCCTGGGACTGGCAGTCTACGAGCAGTACTTC.